One and the same sample provided the 23 T cell receptor beta chains below, sequenced in a study of blood T cells in healthy people across ages. It was with a sample-barcoded 5' primer and a J-beta primer mix that a second PCR of about 6 to 12 cycles was run. MiXCR, applied by TCRdb to the 5' RACE reads, yields one record per CDR3 protein. The repertoire consists of hundreds of thousands of distinct CDR3 sequences, with about 26% occurring once and the leading ten covering about 3.9%. This sample was shared with a second study, whose subject was T cells of mothers and their children.

The specimen was blood. Receptors originate from a boy younger than 10 in good health.

The rearrangement links TRBV27 to TRBJ2-7, with D possibly being TRBD2 (6 bases). The CDR3 totals 16 residues. The germline V gene encodes CDR1 MNHEY and CDR2 SMNVEV (reference sequence). V was trimmed by 2 bases and J by 7 bases, leaving 21 bases between them. DNA of the CDR3: TGTGCCAGCAGTTTAATGGCCCTCGCGGGGCCTAGGGAGCAGTACTTC. This codes for CASSLMALAGPREQYF.

This clonotype has just a few counts. Germline and junction disagree at one end, which may indicate a read error. The chain employs TRBV29-1 and TRBJ2-1, with D unresolved. There are 13 residues in the CDR3. In germline, CDR1 is SQVTM, CDR2 ANQGSEA. The DNA for the CDR3 is TGCAGCGTTAAAGAAGGGAACTCCAATGAGCAGTTCTTC. It encodes CSVKEGNSNEQFF.

V is TRBV5-1 and J is TRBJ2-5; 9 nucleotides agree with TRBD2. The better agreement between TRBJ2-7 and the DNA end casts doubt on the J call. CDR3 length: 16 residues. Germline values: CDR1 SGHRS, CDR2 YFSETQ. CDR3 residues: CASSRASGIPSYEQYF. Written as DNA, the CDR3 is TGCGCCAGCAGTCGGGCTAGCGGGATACCATCCTACGAGCAGTACTTC.

This clonotype was observed a handful of times. The chain carries TRBV18 and TRBJ2-1, with D maybe TRBD2 (5 bases). The V end lost 3 bases, the J end lost 5 bases, and 11 bases lay between the germline ends. The CDR3 is made up of 14 amino acids. Germline loops: CDR1 KGHSH, CDR2 LQKENI. CDR3 residues: CASSPEALHNEQFF. The DNA for the CDR3 is TGTGCCAGCTCACCGGAGGCCTTACACAATGAGCAGTTCTTC.

This clonotype was seen at least ten times. The chain uses TRBV25-1 and TRBJ2-1; either TRBD1 or TRBD2 may fit D (5 bases each). Deletions cut 3 bases from V and 6 bases from J, with 12 bases between. From germline, CDR1 is MGHDK and CDR2 SYGVNS. The CDR3 loop spans 14 amino acids. The CDR3 region is CASSDGGVGNEQFF. The CDR3 DNA is TGTGCCAGCAGTGATGGGGGAGTGGGCAATGAGCAGTTCTTC.

This sequence joins TRBV9 and TRBJ2-4; no clear D. Trimming took 0 bases from V and 7 from J, leaving 14 bases between them. The germline V gene has CDR1 SGDLS and CDR2 YYNGEE. The CDR3 extends over 15 amino acids. The CDR3 bases are TGTGCCAGCAGCGTAGGGTCACCCGCTGGGAACATTCAGTACTTC. It specifies CASSVGSPAGNIQYF.

CDR3 sequence: CASSVAGTSGGRETQYF. The CDR3 DNA follows: TGTGCCAGCAGCGTCGCCGGGACTAGCGGGGGGCGTGAGACCCAGTACTTC. This sequence joins TRBV7-9 and TRBJ2-5, with 15 bases lining up with TRBD2. Trimming removed 5 bases from V and 5 bases from J; junction bases left unmatched: 9. CDR3 length: 17 amino acids. Germline V gene sequence: CDR1 SEHNR, CDR2 FQNEAQ (reference sequence).

The V call is TRBV9, the J call TRBJ2-3; no clear D. The germline V gene encodes CDR1 SGDLS and CDR2 YYNGEE. The CDR3 length is 16 residues. V lost 0 bases and J 2 bases, leaving 13 bases between the germline ends. The CDR3 region has the DNA TGTGCCAGCAGCGTAGGTTTAGATCCCCCCACAGATACGCAGTATTTT. Protein sequence: CASSVGLDPPTDTQYF.

This sequence joins TRBV7-2 and TRBJ1-6; 9 nucleotides match TRBD1. CDR1 SGHTA and CDR2 FQGNSA come from the germline V gene. The CDR3 runs 15 residues. The ends lost 5 bases at V and 7 bases at J; junction bases unmatched: 6. The CDR3 is CASSGSDRGNSPLHF. Written as DNA, the CDR3 is TGTGCCAGCAGCGGCTCGGACAGGGGCAATTCACCCCTCCACTTT.

The V gene is TRBV12-3 or TRBV12-4, the J gene TRBJ2-7, with 9 positions matching TRBD1. The J segment lost 6 bases and the V segment lost 8 bases, leaving 11 bases of the junction unmatched. The CDR3 has 14 amino acids. Here the CDR3 reads CASGPGTGSSEQYF. CDR3 sequence (DNA): TGTGCCAGCGGACCAGGGACAGGGTCTTCCGAGCAGTACTTC.

Note on this clonotype: A much larger clone differs from this one at a single base, so this may be a read error. The chain combines TRBV27 with TRBJ2-5; 8 bases line up with TRBD2. V lost 2 bases, J lost 9 bases, and 5 bases stayed unmatched. There are 13 residues in the CDR3. The germline V gene encodes CDR1 MNHEY and CDR2 SMNVEV (reference sequence). CDR3 residues: CASSLRLREAQYF. CDR3 nucleotide sequence: TGTGCCAGCAGTTTAAGGTTGCGGGAGGCCCAGTACTTC.

Written as DNA, the CDR3 is TGTGCCAGCAGTGGACAGGGGGGACGTGAAAAACTGTTTTTT. This codes for CASSGQGGREKLFF. The rearrangement joins TRBV2 to TRBJ1-4, with 9 bases identical to TRBD1. The CDR3 is made up of 14 amino acids. After removal of 4 bases from V and 7 bases from J, the junction contained 4 bases not matched to a gene. CDR1 SNHLY and CDR2 FYNNEI come from the germline V gene.

This clonotype has only a few counts. The chain joins TRBV30 to TRBJ1-5; D gene uncertain. This CDR3 comprises 12 residues. Trimming shortened V by 0 bases and J by 4 bases, and 4 bases separated the two germline ends. Germline assignment: CDR1 GTSNPN and CDR2 SVGIG (reference sequence). The CDR3 spells CAWSVRNQPQHF. The CDR3 region has the DNA TGTGCCTGGAGTGTAAGAAATCAGCCCCAGCATTTT.

This clonotype was picked up a small number of times. This chain connects TRBV6-1 to TRBJ2-7; 9 bases are a match to TRBD1. Germline V gene lookup returns CDR1 MNHNS and CDR2 SASEGT. There are 13 residues in the CDR3. V was pared by 11 bases and J by 2 bases, with 7 bases of the junction left unmatched. CDR3 region: CAAPGQGPYEQYF. In DNA, the CDR3 is TGTGCCGCACCGGGACAGGGACCCTACGAGCAGTACTTC.

This clonotype showed up just a few times. The chain carries TRBV19 and TRBJ2-5, with no clear D. The DNA end is more similar to TRBJ2-1, so the J call may be wrong. The CDR3 is 12 amino acids. Germline V CDR1 and CDR2: LNHDA, SQIVND (reference sequence). The DNA of the CDR3 is TGTGCCAGTATGACGGTACAGCATGAGCAGTTCTTC. Protein: CASMTVQHEQFF.

The CDR3 DNA sequence: TGTGCCAGCAGTTTCGGGATAGACAATGAGCAGTTCTTC. It specifies CASSFGIDNEQFF. The chain uses TRBV12-3 or TRBV12-4 and TRBJ2-1, with D possibly matching TRBD2 (5 bases). V was clipped by 3 bases and J by 5 bases, with 8 bases between them. The CDR3 contains 13 residues.

This clonotype was seen only a few times. The chain uses TRBV11-2 and TRBJ2-3; maybe TRBD1 (6 bases). V was cut by 5 bases and J by 5 bases, with 20 bases left in between. Germline CDR1 SGHAT, CDR2 FQNNGV. This CDR3 is built from 16 residues. The CDR3 protein is CASSQRGTGSGDTQYF. CDR3 in DNA: TGTGCCAGCAGCCAAAGAGGAACAGGGAGCGGAGATACGCAGTATTTT.

The rearrangement uses TRBV14 and TRBJ2-7; D possibly matches TRBD1 or TRBD2 (8 bases each). Trimming took off 6 bases at V and 6 bases at J, with 24 bases between the two ends. CDR3 size: 16 residues. CDR1 SGHDN and CDR2 FVKESK come from the germline V gene. CDR3 nucleotide sequence: TGTGCCAGCAGTCAAAAGCGGGGGACAGGAGACTGCGAGCAGTACTTC. Encoded protein: CASSQKRGTGDCEQYF.

This clonotype was counted only a few times. This chain connects TRBV12-3 or TRBV12-4 to TRBJ2-5; 9 bases are a match to TRBD2. This CDR3 has 16 amino acids. The junction had 8 bases not matched to a gene; V was cut back by 6 bases and J by 0 bases. The CDR3 region has the DNA TGTGCCAGCAGCCCCGGGGCTAGCGGGAACCAAGAGACCCAGTACTTC. Residues: CASSPGASGNQETQYF.

This clonotype was recorded only once. The rearrangement links TRBV7-2 to TRBJ2-3, with a tentative D call TRBD2 (5 bases). V shed 9 bases and J shed 0 bases, with 19 bases lying between them. CDR1 is SGHTA, CDR2 FQGNSA, per germline. This CDR3 is 16 amino acids long. CDR3: CASSVGPRGSTDTQYF. The CDR3 DNA is TGTGCCAGTAGCGTAGGACCAAGAGGGAGCACAGATACGCAGTATTTT.

This clonotype was found a few times. The chain links TRBV12-3 or TRBV12-4 to TRBJ2-3, with D uncertain. The CDR3 length is 14 residues. The ends were cut back, 2 bases at V and 4 bases at J, with 10 bases in the middle. DNA of the CDR3: TGTGCCAGCAGTTTAAAGCTGCTCCCAGATACGCAGTATTTT. Its protein product is CASSLKLLPDTQYF.

In its sample, this clonotype was seen once. The chain couples TRBV12-5 to TRBJ2-7, with 7 bases that match TRBD1. The CDR3 is made up of 13 amino acids. The V and J ends lost 6 bases and 7 bases, in that order; junction bases with no gene match: 9. Germline V gene data show CDR1 as LGHNT and CDR2 as FRNRAP. The CDR3 spells CASGFGDSYEQYF. The CDR3 DNA reads TGTGCTAGTGGATTTGGGGACAGCTATGAGCAGTACTTC.

This clonotype has just a few counts. V is TRBV7-9 and J is TRBJ2-1, with no clear D. The V gene lost 5 bases and the J gene lost 0 bases, with 11 bases spanning the gap. This CDR3 is built from 15 residues. Germline-derived CDR1 and CDR2 are SEHNR and FQNEAQ (reference sequence). DNA for the CDR3: TGTGCCAGCAGCGACGCTAGATACTCCTACAATGAGCAGTTCTTC. It is translated as CASSDARYSYNEQFF.